What follows is one TCR beta chain and its context. Repertoires were generated with immunoSEQ multiplex PCR, while TCRdb's copy carries only in-frame clones and drops some. The data hold just under 150,000 clones, with roughly 90% observed a single time. The data were taken from a study of blood T cell repertoires in COVID-19. Germline CDR1 LGHDT, CDR2 YNNKEL (reference sequence). The V end lost 4 bases, the J end lost 0 bases, and 10 bases lay between the germline ends. CDR3 length equals 14 residues. This clonotype was obtained from a woman aged 50 to 60 with acute or convalescent COVID-19. This rearrangement joins TRBV3-1 (or the pseudogene TRBV3-2) to TRBJ2-7; D gene uncertain. Sequencing was done on a sample of peripheral blood. In DNA form, the CDR3 reads TGTGCCAGCAGCCTACACAGTAGCTCCTACGAGCAGTACTTC. This codes for CASSLHSSSYEQYF.